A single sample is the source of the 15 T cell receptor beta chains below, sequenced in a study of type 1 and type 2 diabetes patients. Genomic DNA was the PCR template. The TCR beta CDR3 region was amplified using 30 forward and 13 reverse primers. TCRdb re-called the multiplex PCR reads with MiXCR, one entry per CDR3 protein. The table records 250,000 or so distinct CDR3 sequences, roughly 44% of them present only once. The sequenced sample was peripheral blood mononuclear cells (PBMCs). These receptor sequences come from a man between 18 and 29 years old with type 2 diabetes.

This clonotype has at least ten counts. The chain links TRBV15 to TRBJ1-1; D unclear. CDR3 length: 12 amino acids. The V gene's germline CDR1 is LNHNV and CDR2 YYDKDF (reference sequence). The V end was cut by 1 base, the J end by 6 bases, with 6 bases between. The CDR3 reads CATSRASAEAFF. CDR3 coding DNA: TGTGCCACCAGCAGAGCATCGGCTGAAGCTTTCTTT.

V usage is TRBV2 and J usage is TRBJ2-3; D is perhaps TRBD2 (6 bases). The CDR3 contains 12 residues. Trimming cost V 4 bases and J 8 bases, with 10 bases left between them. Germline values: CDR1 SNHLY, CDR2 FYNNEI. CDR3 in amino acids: CASSGRGGTQYF. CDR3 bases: TGTGCCAGCAGTGGAAGGGGAGGTACGCAGTATTTT.

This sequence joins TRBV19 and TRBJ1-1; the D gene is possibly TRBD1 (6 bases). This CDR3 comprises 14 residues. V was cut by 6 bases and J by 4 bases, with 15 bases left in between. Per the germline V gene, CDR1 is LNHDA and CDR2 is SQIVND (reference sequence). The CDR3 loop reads CASREEQGSTEAFF. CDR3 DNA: TGTGCCAGTAGGGAAGAACAGGGCAGCACTGAAGCTTTCTTT.

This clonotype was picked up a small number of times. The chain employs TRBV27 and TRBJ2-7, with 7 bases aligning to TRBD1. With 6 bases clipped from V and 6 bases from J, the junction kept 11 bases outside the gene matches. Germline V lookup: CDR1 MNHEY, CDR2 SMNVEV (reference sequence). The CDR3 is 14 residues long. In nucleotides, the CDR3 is TGTGCCAGCAGCCGCGACAGGGCCCAAGGCGAGCAGTACTTC. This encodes CASSRDRAQGEQYF.

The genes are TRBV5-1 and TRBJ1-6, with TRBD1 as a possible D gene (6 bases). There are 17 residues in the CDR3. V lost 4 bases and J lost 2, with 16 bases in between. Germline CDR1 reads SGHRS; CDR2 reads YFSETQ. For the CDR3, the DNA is TGCGCCAGCAGCCGAGTACAGGGTGGCGCCTATAATTCACCCCTCCACTTT. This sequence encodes CASSRVQGGAYNSPLHF.

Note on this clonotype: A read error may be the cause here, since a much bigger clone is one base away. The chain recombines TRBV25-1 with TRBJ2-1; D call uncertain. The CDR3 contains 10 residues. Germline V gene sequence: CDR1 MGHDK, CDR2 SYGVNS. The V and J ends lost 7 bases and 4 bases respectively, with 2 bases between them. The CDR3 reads CASNYNEQFF. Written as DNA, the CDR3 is TGTGCCAGCAATTACAATGAGCAGTTCTTC.

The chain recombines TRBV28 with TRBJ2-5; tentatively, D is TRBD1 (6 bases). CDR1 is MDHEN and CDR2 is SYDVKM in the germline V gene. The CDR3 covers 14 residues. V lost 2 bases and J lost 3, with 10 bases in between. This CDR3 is CASSLQGGKETQYF. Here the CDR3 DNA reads TGTGCCAGCAGTTTACAAGGGGGAAAAGAGACCCAGTACTTC.

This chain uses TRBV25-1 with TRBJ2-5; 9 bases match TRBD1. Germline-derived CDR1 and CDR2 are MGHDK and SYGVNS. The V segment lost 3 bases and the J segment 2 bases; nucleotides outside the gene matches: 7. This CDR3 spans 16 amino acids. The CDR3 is CASSDWGTGSQETQYF. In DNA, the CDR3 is TGTGCCAGCAGTGATTGGGGGACAGGGTCACAAGAGACCCAGTACTTC. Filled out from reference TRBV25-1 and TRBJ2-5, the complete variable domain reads EADIYQTPRYLVIGTGKKITLECSQTMGHDKMYWYQQDPGMELHLIHYSYGVNSTEKGDLSSESTVSRIRTEHFPLTLESARPSHTSQYLCASSDWGTGSQETQYFGPGTRLLVL.

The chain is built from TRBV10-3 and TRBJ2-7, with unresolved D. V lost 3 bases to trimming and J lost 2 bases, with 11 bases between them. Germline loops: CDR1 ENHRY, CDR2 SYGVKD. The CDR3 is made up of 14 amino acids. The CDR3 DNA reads TGTGCCATCAGTGAAAGGGCCAGCGCCTACGAGCAGTACTTC. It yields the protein CAISERASAYEQYF.

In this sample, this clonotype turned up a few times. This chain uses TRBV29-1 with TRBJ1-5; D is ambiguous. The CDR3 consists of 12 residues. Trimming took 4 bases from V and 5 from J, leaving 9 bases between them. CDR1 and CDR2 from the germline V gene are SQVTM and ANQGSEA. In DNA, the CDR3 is TGCAGCGTTGTTGTCCCCGATCAGCCCCAGCATTTT. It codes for CSVVVPDQPQHF.

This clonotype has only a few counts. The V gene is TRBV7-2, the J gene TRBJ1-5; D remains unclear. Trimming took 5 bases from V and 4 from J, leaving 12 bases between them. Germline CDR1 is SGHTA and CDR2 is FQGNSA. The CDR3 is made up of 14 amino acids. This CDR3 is CASSVRRLNQPQHF. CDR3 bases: TGTGCCAGCAGCGTTCGAAGGCTAAATCAGCCCCAGCATTTT.

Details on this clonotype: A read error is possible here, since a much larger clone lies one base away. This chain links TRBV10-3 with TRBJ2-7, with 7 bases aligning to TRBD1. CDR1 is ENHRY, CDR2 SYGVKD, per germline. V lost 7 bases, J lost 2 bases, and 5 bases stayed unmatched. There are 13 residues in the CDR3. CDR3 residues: CAINDRETYEQYF. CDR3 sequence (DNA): TGTGCCATCAACGACAGGGAGACCTACGAGCAGTACTTC.

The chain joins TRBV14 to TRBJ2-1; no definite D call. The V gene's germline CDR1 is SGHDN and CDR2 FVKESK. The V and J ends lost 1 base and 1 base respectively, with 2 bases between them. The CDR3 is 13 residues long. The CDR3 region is CASSQASYNEQFF. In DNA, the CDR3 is TGTGCCAGCAGCCAAGCTTCCTACAATGAGCAGTTCTTC.

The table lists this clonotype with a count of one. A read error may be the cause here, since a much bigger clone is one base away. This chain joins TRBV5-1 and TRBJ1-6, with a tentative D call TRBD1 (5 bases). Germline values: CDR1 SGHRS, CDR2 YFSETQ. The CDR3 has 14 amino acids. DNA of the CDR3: TGCGCCAGCAGCTTTGGCAGGGATAATTCACCCCTCCGCTTT. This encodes CASSFGRDNSPLRF.

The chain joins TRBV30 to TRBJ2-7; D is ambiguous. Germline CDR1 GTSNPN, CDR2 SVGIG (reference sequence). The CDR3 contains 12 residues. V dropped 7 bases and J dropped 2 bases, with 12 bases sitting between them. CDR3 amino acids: CAYRYAAYEQYF. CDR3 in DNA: TGTGCCTACAGATATGCAGCCTACGAGCAGTACTTC. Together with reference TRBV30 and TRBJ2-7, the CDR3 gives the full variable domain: SQTIHQWPATLVQPVGSPLSLECTVEGTSNPNLYWYRQAAGRGLQLLFYSVGIGQISSEVPQNLSASRPQDRQFILSSKKLLLSDSGFYLCAYRYAAYEQYFGPGTRLTVT.